This T cell receptor (beta chain) was sequenced for a study of cytomegalovirus exposure and HLA in healthy donors. Study summary: HLA-typed donors contributed some 77 million unique TCRs, which were held in an early data release.

CDR3 size: 14 residues. Germline V lookup: CDR1 LNHNV, CDR2 YYDKDF (reference sequence). The V and J ends lost 4 bases and 4 bases respectively, with 11 bases between them. Details on this clone: Antigen: not known.

Primers: 60 Vbeta forward and 13 Jbeta reverse. As handled by the study authors: Later analysis identified 80 million to 85 million unique TCR beta chains, about 10 million shared. The protocol was immunoSEQ multiplex PCR, while the TCRdb copy is restricted to in-frame clones and leaves out a portion. That table supplies the V and J calls and clone size; D and trimming were determined from the DNA. The repertoire holds about 110,000 clones, approximately 79% seen once, with less than 15% in the top ten. Notes on the study in general: Being indistinguishable, some V segments were excluded, TRBV6-2 and TRBV6-3 among them. Sequencing likely generated an artifact that appeared as a cluster of highly shared sequence variants.

This chain joins TRBV15 and TRBJ1-3; the D gene is possibly TRBD1 (6 bases). Sequencing input: PBMCs. The sequence came from a woman between 40 and 55 years old in good health and CMV-seropositive. Here the CDR3 DNA reads TGTGCCACCAGCAAGCAGGGGCAGGGAAACACCATATATTTT. The encoded protein is CATSKQGQGNTIYF.